Reported below is one TCR beta chain. What it binds is not known. This specimen comes from a study of T cell responses to AZD1222 COVID-19 vaccine. Here immunoSEQ multiplex PCR was the method, and the copy in TCRdb shows in-frame clones only, minus some. The data hold over 95,000 clones, with 85% to 90% observed a single time. Study-wide results and limits: At baseline, just five to seven AZD1222 recipients tested seropositive.

The germline gives CDR1 SGHTA, CDR2 FQGTGA. The CDR3 is made up of 13 amino acids. V was trimmed by 2 bases and J by 8 bases, leaving 9 bases between them. The chain uses TRBV7-3 and TRBJ2-2, with D uncertain. The material was peripheral blood, obtained 28 days after the second AZD1222 dose. The clonotype comes from an adult who received the AZD1222 COVID-19 vaccine. The CDR3 is CASSLFESGELFF. The CDR3 coding sequence is TGTGCCAGCAGCTTATTTGAATCAGGGGAGCTGTTTTTT.